The clone carrying this TCR beta chain was observed at least ten times. Per the authors' pipeline: Amplification of reference gene primers was used by the study to estimate nucleated cell counts. Sequencing was performed with immunoSEQ multiplex PCR; in TCRdb, only in-frame clones are kept and a portion is missing. V, J and clone size derive from that table, while D and trimming were established from the DNA sequence. Among under 200,000 clones listed, around 84% were seen once. The data derive from a study of blood T cell repertoires in COVID-19. Study-level background: The samples span acute and convalescent COVID-19 from the United States, Italy and Spain. Sample material is recorded as cDNA or gDNA derived from T cells, B-cell-depleted T cells, or PBMCs.

Germline V gene sequence: CDR1 MDHEN, CDR2 SYDVKM. The V gene end was trimmed by 7 bases and the J gene end by 7 bases; junction bases not matched to a gene: 7. CDR3 size: 13 residues. Sequenced input: peripheral blood. The chain has TRBV28 and TRBJ1-5; TRBD1 agrees at 7 bases. This sequence originates from a man younger than 40 with active or convalescent COVID-19. CDR3 coding DNA: TGTGCCAGCAATGGGGACAGATACCAGCCCCAGCATTTT. It codes for CASNGDRYQPQHF.